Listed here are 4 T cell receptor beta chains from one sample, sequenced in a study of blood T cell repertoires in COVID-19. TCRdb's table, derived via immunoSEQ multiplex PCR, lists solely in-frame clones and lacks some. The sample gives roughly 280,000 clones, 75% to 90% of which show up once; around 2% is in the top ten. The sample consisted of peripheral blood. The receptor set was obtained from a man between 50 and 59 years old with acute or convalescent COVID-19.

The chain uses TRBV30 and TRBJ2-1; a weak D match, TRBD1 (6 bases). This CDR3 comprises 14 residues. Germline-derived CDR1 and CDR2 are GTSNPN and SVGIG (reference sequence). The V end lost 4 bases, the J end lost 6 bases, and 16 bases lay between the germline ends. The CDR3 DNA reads TGTGCCTGGATTTTTGAGGACAGCCCCAATGAGCAGTTCTTC. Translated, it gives CAWIFEDSPNEQFF.

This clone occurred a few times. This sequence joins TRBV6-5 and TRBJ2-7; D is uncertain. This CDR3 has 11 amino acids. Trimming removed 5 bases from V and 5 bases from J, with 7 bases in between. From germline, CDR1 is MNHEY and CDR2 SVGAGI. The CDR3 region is CASSKYNEQYF. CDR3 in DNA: TGTGCCAGCAGTAAATACAACGAGCAGTACTTC.

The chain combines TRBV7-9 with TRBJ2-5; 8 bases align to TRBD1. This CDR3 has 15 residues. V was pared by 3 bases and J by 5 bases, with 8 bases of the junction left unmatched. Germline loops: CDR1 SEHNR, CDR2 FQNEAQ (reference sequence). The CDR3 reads CASSFIDRGYETQYF. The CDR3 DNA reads TGTGCCAGCAGCTTCATTGACAGGGGATACGAGACCCAGTACTTC. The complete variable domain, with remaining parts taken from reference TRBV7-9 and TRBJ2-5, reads DTGVSQNPRHKITKRGQNVTFRCDPISEHNRLYWYRQTLGQGPEFLTYFQNEAQLEKSRLLSDRFSAERPKGSFSTLEIQRTEQGDSAMYLCASSFIDRGYETQYFGPGTRLLVL.

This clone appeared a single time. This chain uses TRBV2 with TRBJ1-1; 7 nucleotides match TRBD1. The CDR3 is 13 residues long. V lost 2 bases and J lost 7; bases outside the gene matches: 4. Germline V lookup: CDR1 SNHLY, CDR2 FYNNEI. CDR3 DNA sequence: TGTGCCAGCAGTGAACTCGGGACAGTTGAAGCTTTCTTT. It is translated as CASSELGTVEAFF. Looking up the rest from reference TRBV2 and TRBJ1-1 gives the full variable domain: EPEVTQTPSHQVTQMGQEVILRCVPISNHLYFYWYRQILGQKVEFLVSFYNNEISEKSEIFDDQFSVERPDGSNFTLKIRSTKLEDSAMYFCASSELGTVEAFFGQGTRLTVV.